Included here is one TCR beta chain sequence, with context. This entry comes from a study of T cell changes during pregnancy in multiple sclerosis. The table came from immunoSEQ multiplex PCR; TCRdb's copy has only in-frame clones and leaves some out. The sample yields about 36,000 clones, almost 95% seen once. The CDR3 has 16 amino acids. Germline CDR1 and CDR2: MGHRA and YSYEKL. Trimming cost V 1 base and J 7 bases, with 16 bases left between them. The sequence came from a female donor with multiple sclerosis, enrolled in a pregnancy study. Sequenced input: PBMCs (not recorded whether the cells were cultured). The J gene is TRBJ1-4, the V gene TRBV4-1; no clear D. In DNA, the CDR3 is TGCGCCAGCAGCCAAGGCTTTATGGACCTGACTGAAAAACTGTTTTTT. Residues: CASSQGFMDLTEKLFF.